The rows below give T cell receptor beta chains drawn from one sample of a study of cytomegalovirus exposure and HLA in healthy donors. Clones were read by immunoSEQ multiplex PCR, and TCRdb kept only the in-frame ones, dropping some. The table lists under 150,000 clones, around 77% of them singletons. The sequenced material came from PBMCs. The receptors derive from a woman aged 25 to 39 in good health and CMV-seropositive. Each CDR3 is given without its conserved first and last residue.

TRBV5-1	ASTGQSPTEAF
TRBV5-6	ASSPGSPSYEQY
TRBV6-1	ASTEPGTGSNEQY
TRBV30	AWTAGGNSYEQY
TRBV2	ASSGESGVRQPQH
TRBV7-9	SSSPLAGGPYNEQF
TRBV10-3	AISESGGGVNYGYT
TRBV2	ASSAQRGLQETQY
TRBV4-1	ASSQVFWFSSRF
TRBV18	ASSLGQGPNNQPQH
TRBV5-1	ASSQVGGNEKLF
TRBV6-1	ASSFPGSSYEQY
TRBV6-1	ASSEGSGLLQPQH
TRBV5-4	ASSSPGLDYGYT
TRBV16	ASSQSGDRYNEQF
TRBV5-4	ASSPDPGGTNEKLF
TRBV10-3	AIAVPPSGGPPEQY
TRBV9	ASSALDSRGQPQH
TRBV6-5	ASSERGRGEKLF
TRBV6-5	ASSYSSGTGYGYT
TRBV9	ASSADTNNYGYT
TRBV27	ASSSDRGRQETQY
TRBV5-6	ASSKPLAGNSYEQY
TRBV5-4	ASSAGTATEAF
TRBV4-1	ASSQSEQGTFAAF
TRBV6-1	ASSDRALAGNTIY
TRBV4-1	ASSPQARTEYRQPQH
TRBV9	ASSVVQGDEQY
TRBV7-9	ASSPAGIHEQY
TRBV18	ASSPSQGDNQPQH
TRBV30	AWSVSYNEQF
TRBV19	ASSSIPTDTQY
TRBV7-8	ASTESATQGTQY
TRBV11-1	ASSRRQGSTDTEAF
TRBV30	AWRVDRVFDSPLH
TRBV6-5	ASSSGQEDEKLF
TRBV25-1	ASSTRQGSTEAF
TRBV5-1	ASSLGQGETQY
TRBV7-9	ASILQGNTEAF
TRBV4-1	ASSPAGAPYEQY
TRBV2	ASSESEYNEQF
TRBV6-5	ASSRDRGEQPQH
TRBV11-1	ASSWGGGELNTEAF
TRBV28	ASSSPAGQTYEQY